The clone carrying this TCR beta chain has more than one count but fewer than ten. Its antigen is not known. The sample belongs to a study of T-cell reconstitution after alpha-beta-depleted transplantation in children. This CDR3 contains 12 residues. The germline V gene has CDR1 SQVTM and CDR2 ANQGSEA. V shed 6 bases and J shed 4 bases, with 12 bases lying between them. A library of TCRbeta sequences, prepared with unique molecular identifiers, was generated. TCRdb independently ran MiXCR on the PCR reads; one entry per CDR3 protein. The profile shows around 450,000 distinct CDR3 sequences, around 16% of them singletons. General study results and limits: There were reportedly several hundred expanded graft clones from which alpha-beta T cells came about two months after transplant. T cells produced anew were the main source of T-cell counts and diversity one year after transplant.

V is TRBV29-1 and J is TRBJ1-2, with D perhaps matching TRBD1 (5 bases). Sequenced material: PBMCs, mostly from graft donor cells, taken 360 days after TCRalphabeta/CD19-depleted stem cell transplant. The TCR originated in a boy younger than two who had a stem cell transplant for Wiskott-Aldrich syndrome, so the T cells may come from the graft donor. The DNA for the CDR3 is TGCAGCGTAACGGGACCTGTCTATGGCTACACCTTC. It yields the protein CSVTGPVYGYTF.